The T cell receptor beta chain under discussion was sequenced for a study of blood T cells in healthy people across ages. Study conclusions and caveats: Per-million-T-cell TCR beta diversity fell roughly linearly with age. Changes in expanded clonotypes were possibly confounded, as the CMV status of donors was unknown. PBMC samples, being unsorted, prevented any conclusive comparison of naive and antigen-experienced cells.

The germline V and J ends were trimmed by 3 bases and 2 bases, with 12 bases remaining between them. This CDR3 is 15 amino acids long. Germline CDR1 reads KGHDR; CDR2 reads SFDVKD. Details on this clonotype: Antigen unknown.

Combining a sample-barcoded 5' primer with a J-beta primer mix, a second PCR ran for roughly 7 to 12 cycles. TCRdb independently ran MiXCR on the 5' RACE reads; one entry per CDR3 protein. The sample shows over 1,500,000 distinct CDR3 sequences, roughly 43% of them seen only once. Sequences were obtained from blood. This chain uses TRBV24-1 with TRBJ2-5, with D hard to call. This TCR was recovered from a human donor in good health. The CDR3: CATSDPGKQQETQYF. For the CDR3, the DNA is TGTGCCACCAGTGATCCTGGGAAACAGCAAGAGACCCAGTACTTC.